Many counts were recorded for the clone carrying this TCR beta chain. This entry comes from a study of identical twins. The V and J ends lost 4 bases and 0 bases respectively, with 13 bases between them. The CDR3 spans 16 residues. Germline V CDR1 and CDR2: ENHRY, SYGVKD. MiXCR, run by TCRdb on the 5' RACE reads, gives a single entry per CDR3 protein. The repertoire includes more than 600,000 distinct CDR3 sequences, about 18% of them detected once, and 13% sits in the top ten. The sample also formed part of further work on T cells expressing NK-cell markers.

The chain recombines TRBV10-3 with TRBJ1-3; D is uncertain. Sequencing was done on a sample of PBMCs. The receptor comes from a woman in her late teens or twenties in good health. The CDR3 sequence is CAISVDSFYSGNTIYF. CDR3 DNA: TGTGCCATCAGTGTGGACTCCTTTTACTCTGGAAACACCATATATTTT.